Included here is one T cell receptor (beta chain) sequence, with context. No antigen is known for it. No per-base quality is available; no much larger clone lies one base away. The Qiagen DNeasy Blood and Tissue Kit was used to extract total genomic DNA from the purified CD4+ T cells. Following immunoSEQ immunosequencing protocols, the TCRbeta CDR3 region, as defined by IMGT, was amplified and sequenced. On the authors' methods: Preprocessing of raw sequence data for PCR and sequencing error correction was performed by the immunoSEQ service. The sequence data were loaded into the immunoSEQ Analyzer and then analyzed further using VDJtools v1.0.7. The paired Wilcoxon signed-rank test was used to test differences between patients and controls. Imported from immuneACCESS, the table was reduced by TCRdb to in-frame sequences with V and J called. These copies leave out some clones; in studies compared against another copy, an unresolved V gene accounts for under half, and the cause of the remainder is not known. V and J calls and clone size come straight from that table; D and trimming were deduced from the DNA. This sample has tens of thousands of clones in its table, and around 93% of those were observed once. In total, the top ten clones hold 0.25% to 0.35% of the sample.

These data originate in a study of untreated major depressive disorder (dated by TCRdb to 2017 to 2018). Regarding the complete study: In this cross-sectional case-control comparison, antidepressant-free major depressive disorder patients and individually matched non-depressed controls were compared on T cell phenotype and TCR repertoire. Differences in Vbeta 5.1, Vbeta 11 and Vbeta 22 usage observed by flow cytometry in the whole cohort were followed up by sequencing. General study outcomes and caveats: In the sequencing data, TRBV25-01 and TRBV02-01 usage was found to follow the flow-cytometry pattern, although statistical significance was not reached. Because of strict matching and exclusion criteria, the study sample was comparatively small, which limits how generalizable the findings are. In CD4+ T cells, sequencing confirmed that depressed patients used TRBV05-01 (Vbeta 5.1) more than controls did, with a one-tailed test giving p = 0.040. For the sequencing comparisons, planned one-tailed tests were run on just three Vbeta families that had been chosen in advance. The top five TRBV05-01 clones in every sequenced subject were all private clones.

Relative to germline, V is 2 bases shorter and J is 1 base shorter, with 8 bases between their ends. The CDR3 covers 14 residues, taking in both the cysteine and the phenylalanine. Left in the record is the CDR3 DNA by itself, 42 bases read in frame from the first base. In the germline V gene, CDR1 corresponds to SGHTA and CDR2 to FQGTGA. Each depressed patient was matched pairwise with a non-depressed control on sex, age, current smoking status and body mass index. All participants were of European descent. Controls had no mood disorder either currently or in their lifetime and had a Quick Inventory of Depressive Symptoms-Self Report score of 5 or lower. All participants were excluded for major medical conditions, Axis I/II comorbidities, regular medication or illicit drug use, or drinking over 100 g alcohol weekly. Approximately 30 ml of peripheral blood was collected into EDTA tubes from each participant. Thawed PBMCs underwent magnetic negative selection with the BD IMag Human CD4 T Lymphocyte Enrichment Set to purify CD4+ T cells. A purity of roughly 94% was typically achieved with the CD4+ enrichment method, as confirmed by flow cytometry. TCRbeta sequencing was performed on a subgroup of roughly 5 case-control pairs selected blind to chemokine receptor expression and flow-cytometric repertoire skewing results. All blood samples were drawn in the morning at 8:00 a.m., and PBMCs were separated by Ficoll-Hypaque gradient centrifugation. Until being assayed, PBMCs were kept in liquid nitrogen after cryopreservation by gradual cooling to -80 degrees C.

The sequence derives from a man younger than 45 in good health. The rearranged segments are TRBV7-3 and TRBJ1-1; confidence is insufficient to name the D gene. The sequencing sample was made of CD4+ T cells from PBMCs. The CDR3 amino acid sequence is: CASSLGHQNTEAFF. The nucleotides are TGTGCCAGCAGCTTAGGTCATCAGAACACTGAAGCTTTCTTT.